Presented here are 14 T cell receptor beta chains from one specimen sequenced in a study of blood T cell repertoires in COVID-19 (dated by TCRdb to between 2020 and 2021). The receptor library was made with the immunoSEQ multiplex PCR assay. TCRdb mirrors the immuneACCESS table, restricted to in-frame sequences. Some clones are absent from its copies; in checked studies, under half trace to an unresolved V gene, and the reason for the others is unknown. For this sample the table gives 210,000 or so clones, of which 87% were detected only once. Roughly 12% of the sample rests with the top ten. The sample was peripheral blood. The receptor source for this set is a woman aged 18-29 years who had recovered from COVID-19.

In its sample, this clone was seen once. The chain recombines TRBV6-5 with TRBJ1-6; D possibly corresponds to TRBD1 (5 bases). Germline CDR1 reads MNHEY; CDR2 reads SVGAGI. This CDR3 is 15 amino acids long. V was pared by 4 bases and J by 7 bases, with 14 bases between. CDR3 sequence: CASSFATGPNSPLHF. CDR3 coding DNA: TGTGCCAGCAGTTTCGCCACAGGTCCCAATTCACCCCTCCACTTT.

This sequence joins TRBV10-3 and TRBJ1-1; no definite D call. V lost 3 bases and J lost 6, with 11 bases in between. The CDR3 has 13 residues. Looked up from germline, CDR1 is ENHRY and CDR2 is SYGVKD. This CDR3 reads CAISDVEGPEAFF. CDR3 in DNA: TGTGCCATCAGTGATGTTGAGGGCCCTGAAGCTTTCTTT.

This chain links TRBV11-3 with TRBJ1-2, with 7 nucleotides matching TRBD1. Germline V gene data show CDR1 as SGHNT and CDR2 as YENEEA. Trimming took 2 bases from V and 4 from J; bases not matched to a gene: 4. The CDR3 runs 14 residues. The CDR3 sequence: CASSLTSGGYGYTF. The DNA for the CDR3 is TGTGCCAGCAGCTTAACTTCAGGGGGCTATGGCTACACCTTC.

V is TRBV25-1 and J is TRBJ2-7; D remains ambiguous. The germline CDR1 and CDR2 sequences are MGHDK and SYGVNS. The CDR3 consists of 15 residues. V lost 4 bases, J lost 3 bases, and 16 bases lay in between. This CDR3 is CASSAGPGLDYEQYF. CDR3 DNA sequence: TGTGCCAGCAGTGCGGGTCCTGGTCTGGACTACGAGCAGTACTTC.

This clone was observed a few times. The chain links TRBV18 to TRBJ1-4; TRBD1 matches 8 bases. This CDR3 spans 14 amino acids. In germline, CDR1 is KGHSH, CDR2 LQKENI. Germline trimming cut 3 bases from V and 7 bases from J; bases unmatched to any gene: 4. CDR3 protein: CASSPQGATEKLFF. CDR3 nucleotide sequence: TGTGCCAGCTCACCTCAGGGGGCGACTGAAAAACTGTTTTTT.

The CDR3 reads CASSPLTSGDYEQYF. CDR3 DNA: TGTGCCAGCAGCCCTTTAACTAGCGGGGACTACGAGCAGTACTTC. The chain couples TRBV5-6 to TRBJ2-7, with TRBD2 identical over 10 bases. The CDR3 covers 15 residues. The V gene end was trimmed by 4 bases and the J gene end by 3 bases; junction bases not matched to a gene: 7. Germline values: CDR1 SGHDT, CDR2 YYEEEE.

This clone was found a few times. The chain uses TRBV30 and TRBJ2-1; 14 bases match TRBD2. Germline CDR1 and CDR2: GTSNPN and SVGIG (reference sequence). The CDR3 sequence is 19 residues long. With 1 base clipped from V and 0 bases from J, the junction kept 8 bases outside the gene matches. CDR3 sequence: CAWSARLAGGPRSYNEQFF. The CDR3 bases are TGTGCCTGGAGTGCACGACTAGCGGGAGGGCCTCGCTCCTACAATGAGCAGTTCTTC.

The chain employs TRBV7-9 and TRBJ2-3; a weak D match, TRBD2 (7 bases). The germline V gene has CDR1 SEHNR and CDR2 FQNEAQ (reference sequence). V was shortened by 8 bases and J by 4 bases, with 16 bases between the two germline ends. The CDR3 runs to 14 residues. CDR3 residues: CASRGGPGADTQYF. DNA for the CDR3: TGTGCCAGCCGCGGGGGCCCTGGGGCAGATACGCAGTATTTT.

The chain couples TRBV7-6 to TRBJ1-1, with TRBD1 identical over 11 bases. Trimming at V came to 5 bases and at J to 3 bases, leaving 8 bases not matched to a gene. The CDR3 contains 16 residues. Per the germline V gene, CDR1 is SGHVS and CDR2 is FNYEAQ. CDR3: CASSGQGAGGDTEAFF. For the CDR3, the DNA is TGTGCCAGCAGCGGACAGGGGGCGGGGGGCGACACTGAAGCTTTCTTT. Complete variable domain (other parts from reference TRBV7-6 and TRBJ1-1): GAGVSQSPRYKVTKRGQDVALRCDPISGHVSLYWYRQALGQGPEFLTYFNYEAQQDKSGLPNDRFSAERPEGSISTLTIQRTEQRDSAMYRCASSGQGAGGDTEAFFGQGTRLTVV.

This clone came up a few times. This chain joins TRBV30 and TRBJ1-1; tentatively, D is TRBD1 (5 bases). V was clipped by 0 bases and J by 5 bases, with 10 bases between them. This CDR3 is 13 amino acids long. Germline V gives CDR1 GTSNPN, CDR2 SVGIG (reference sequence). The CDR3: CAWSVAGGTEAFF. The CDR3 coding sequence is TGTGCCTGGAGTGTAGCGGGGGGGACTGAAGCTTTCTTT.

This clone has a single count. The chain links TRBV27 to TRBJ2-1; 8 bases align to TRBD2. The ends lost 7 bases at V and 4 bases at J; junction bases unmatched: 12. Germline V gene data show CDR1 as MNHEY and CDR2 as SMNVEV (reference sequence). This CDR3 comprises 16 residues. As DNA, the CDR3 is TGTGCCAGCACCAAAGGGACCGGGAGGGTATACAATGAGCAGTTCTTC. It yields the protein CASTKGTGRVYNEQFF.

The chain carries TRBV10-3 and TRBJ2-7, with D possibly being TRBD1 (7 bases). The length of the CDR3 is 13 residues. The V end lost 10 bases, the J end lost 6 bases, and 19 bases lay between the germline ends. Germline V lookup: CDR1 ENHRY, CDR2 SYGVKD. In DNA, the CDR3 is TGTGCCAACCAGGGGGACTGGGATTTCGAGCAGTACTTC. It encodes CANQGDWDFEQYF.

The rearrangement links TRBV5-1 to TRBJ2-7; 12 nucleotides align to TRBD2. V lost 6 bases and J lost 4; bases outside the gene matches: 5. This CDR3 has 14 amino acids. The germline V gene encodes CDR1 SGHRS and CDR2 YFSETQ. CDR3 residues: CASNRLAGEYEQYF. The CDR3 nucleotides are TGCGCCAGCAACAGACTAGCGGGAGAGTACGAGCAGTACTTC.

The V and J genes are TRBV6-1 and TRBJ1-3; D is possibly TRBD1 (5 bases). V dropped 3 bases and J dropped 4 bases, with 16 bases sitting between them. The CDR3 has 16 amino acids. Germline loops: CDR1 MNHNS, CDR2 SASEGT. The CDR3: CASSDGGISTGNTIYF. The CDR3 nucleotides are TGTGCCAGCAGTGACGGGGGTATATCTACAGGAAACACCATATATTTT.